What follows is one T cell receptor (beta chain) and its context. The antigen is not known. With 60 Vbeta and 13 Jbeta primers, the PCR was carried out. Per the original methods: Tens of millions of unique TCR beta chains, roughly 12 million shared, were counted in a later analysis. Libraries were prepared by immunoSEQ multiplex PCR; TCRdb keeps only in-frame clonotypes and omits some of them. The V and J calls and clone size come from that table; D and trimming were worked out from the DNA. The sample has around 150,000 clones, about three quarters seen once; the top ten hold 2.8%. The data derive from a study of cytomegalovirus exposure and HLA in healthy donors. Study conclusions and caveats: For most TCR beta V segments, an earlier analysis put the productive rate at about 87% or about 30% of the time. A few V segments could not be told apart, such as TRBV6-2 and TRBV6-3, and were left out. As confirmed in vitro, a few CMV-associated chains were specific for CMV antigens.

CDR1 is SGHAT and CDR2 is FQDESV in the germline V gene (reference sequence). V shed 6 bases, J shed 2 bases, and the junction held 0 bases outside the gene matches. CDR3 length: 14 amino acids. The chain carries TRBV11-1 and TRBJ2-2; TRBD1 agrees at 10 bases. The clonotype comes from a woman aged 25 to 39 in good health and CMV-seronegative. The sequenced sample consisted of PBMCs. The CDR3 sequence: CASRTGGNTGELFF. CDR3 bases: TGTGCCAGCAGGACAGGGGGCAACACCGGGGAGCTGTTTTTT. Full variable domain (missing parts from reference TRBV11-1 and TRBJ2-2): EAEVAQSPRYKITEKSQAVAFWCDPISGHATLYWYRQILGQGPELLVQFQDESVVDDSQLPKDRFSAERLKGVDSTLKIQPAELGDSAMYLCASRTGGNTGELFFGEGSRLTVL.